These T cell receptor beta chains were read from a single sample in a study of blood T cell repertoires in COVID-19. Sequencing was performed with immunoSEQ multiplex PCR; in TCRdb, only in-frame clones are kept and a portion is missing. The sample contains over 120,000 clones, 75% to 85% of which appear only once. The specimen sequenced was peripheral blood. The receptors shown here come from a woman aged 70-85 years with COVID-19, enrolled during active disease. Both conserved end residues are trimmed from each CDR3.

TRBV11-2	TRBJ2-5	ASSRGGVQGETQY
TRBV30	TRBJ1-2	AWSVGLALYT
TRBV5-1	TRBJ1-6	ASSSTGTGLNNSPLH
TRBV4-3	TRBJ1-4	ASSPGTGTSLKDEKLF
TRBV11-3	TRBJ1-5	ASSSPETVHSNQPQH
TRBV2	TRBJ2-6	ASSRGIGANVLT
TRBV24-1	TRBJ1-6	ATSGRQGSPLH
TRBV3-1/TRBV3-2	TRBJ1-1	ASSHYPGGHRNTEAF
TRBV5-6	TRBJ1-2	ASSLGGQGAAYGYT
TRBV3-1/TRBV3-2	TRBJ2-5	ASSQTRGTQETQY
TRBV5-4	TRBJ1-1	ASSSRGNTEAF
TRBV28	TRBJ1-1	ASSLWGGREAF
TRBV7-9	TRBJ1-4	ASSPDRLNEKLF
TRBV9	TRBJ2-5	ASSVGIEGQGSGLQY
TRBV6-2/TRBV6-3	TRBJ1-2	ASSEAGRRYT
TRBV9	TRBJ1-2	ASSIGTVASGYT
TRBV4-1	TRBJ1-6	ASSKVPNSPLH
TRBV7-9	TRBJ2-7	ASRPLLAELSSYEQY
TRBV30	TRBJ1-2	ASALQGDSYGYT
TRBV24-1	TRBJ1-2	ATSAGTANYGYT
TRBV2	TRBJ2-1	ASSAPGDNEQF
TRBV28	TRBJ2-7	ASSSVFYEQY
TRBV18	TRBJ2-5	ASSPPRGETQY
TRBV9	TRBJ1-2	ASSVGTGGYGYT
TRBV11-1	TRBJ2-5	ASPERTSGEEETQY
TRBV2	TRBJ1-2	ASSESSYGYT